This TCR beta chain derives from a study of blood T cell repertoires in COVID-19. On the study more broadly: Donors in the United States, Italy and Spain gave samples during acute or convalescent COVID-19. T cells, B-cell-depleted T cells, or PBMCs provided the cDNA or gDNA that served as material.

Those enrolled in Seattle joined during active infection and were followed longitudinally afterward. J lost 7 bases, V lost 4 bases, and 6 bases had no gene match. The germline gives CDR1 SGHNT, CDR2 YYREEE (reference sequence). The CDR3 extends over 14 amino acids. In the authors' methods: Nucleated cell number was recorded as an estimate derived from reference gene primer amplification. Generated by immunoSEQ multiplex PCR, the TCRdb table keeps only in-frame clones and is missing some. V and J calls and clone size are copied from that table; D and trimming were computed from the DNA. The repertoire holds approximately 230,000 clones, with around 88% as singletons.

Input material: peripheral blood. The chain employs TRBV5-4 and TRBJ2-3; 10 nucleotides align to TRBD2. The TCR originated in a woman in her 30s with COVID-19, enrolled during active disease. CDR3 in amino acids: CASSPASGRNTQYF. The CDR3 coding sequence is TGTGCCAGCAGCCCCGCTAGCGGGAGAAATACGCAGTATTTT.